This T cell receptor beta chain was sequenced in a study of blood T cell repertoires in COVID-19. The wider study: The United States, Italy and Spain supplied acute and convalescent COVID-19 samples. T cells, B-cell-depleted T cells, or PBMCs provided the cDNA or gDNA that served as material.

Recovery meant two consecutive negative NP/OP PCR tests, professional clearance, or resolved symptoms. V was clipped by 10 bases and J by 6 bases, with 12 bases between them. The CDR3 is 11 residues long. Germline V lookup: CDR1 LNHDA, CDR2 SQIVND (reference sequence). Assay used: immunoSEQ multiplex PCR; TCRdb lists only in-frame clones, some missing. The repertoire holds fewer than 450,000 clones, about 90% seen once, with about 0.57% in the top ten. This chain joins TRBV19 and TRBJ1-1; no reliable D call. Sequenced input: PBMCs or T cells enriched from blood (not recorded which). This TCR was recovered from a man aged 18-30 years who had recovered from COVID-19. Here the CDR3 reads CATLSGAEAFF. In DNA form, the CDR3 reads TGTGCCACCTTATCGGGAGCTGAAGCTTTCTTT.